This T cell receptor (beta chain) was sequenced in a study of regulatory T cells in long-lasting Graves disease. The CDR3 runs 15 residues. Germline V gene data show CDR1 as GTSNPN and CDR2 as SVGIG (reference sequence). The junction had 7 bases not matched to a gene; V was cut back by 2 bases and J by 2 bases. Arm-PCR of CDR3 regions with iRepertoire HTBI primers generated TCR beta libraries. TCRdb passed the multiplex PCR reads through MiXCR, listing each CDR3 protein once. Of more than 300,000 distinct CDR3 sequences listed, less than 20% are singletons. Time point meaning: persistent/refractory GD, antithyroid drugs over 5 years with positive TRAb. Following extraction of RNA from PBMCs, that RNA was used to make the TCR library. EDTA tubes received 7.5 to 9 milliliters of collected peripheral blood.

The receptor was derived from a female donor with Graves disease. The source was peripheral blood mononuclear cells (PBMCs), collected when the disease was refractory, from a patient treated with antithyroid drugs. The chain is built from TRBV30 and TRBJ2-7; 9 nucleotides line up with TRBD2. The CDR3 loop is CAWSIGLAGAYEQYF. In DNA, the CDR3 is TGTGCCTGGAGTATAGGATTAGCGGGGGCCTACGAGCAGTACTTC.